These 9 T cell receptor beta chains share one sample of origin, sequenced in a study of cytomegalovirus exposure and HLA in healthy donors. Primers included in the PCR were 60 Vbeta and 13 Jbeta primers. Clones were sequenced by immunoSEQ multiplex PCR, and TCRdb holds only the in-frame ones, with some missing. The sample shows under 150,000 clones, roughly three quarters of them seen only once. The sequenced sample consisted of PBMCs. Receptors were obtained from a woman aged 40 to 50 in good health and CMV-seropositive.

The CDR3 DNA sequence: TGTGCCAGCAGCTCAGGGGGGACGACTAGCACAGATACGCAGTATTTT. Amino acids: CASSSGGTTSTDTQYF. V gene TRBV11-2 combines with J gene TRBJ2-3, with TRBD1 as a possible D gene (7 bases). CDR3 length: 16 amino acids. CDR1 and CDR2 from the germline V gene are SGHAT and FQNNGV. Deletions cut 4 bases from V and 0 bases from J, with 14 bases between.

The chain recombines TRBV2 with TRBJ1-1, with a tentative D call TRBD1 (5 bases). This CDR3 comprises 15 residues. Between the trimmed V and J ends, which lost 2 bases and 4 bases, there was a span of 14 bases. Per germline, CDR1 SNHLY and CDR2 FYNNEI. In DNA, the CDR3 is TGTGCCAGCAGTGAATTCCAGGGTATGAGCACTGAAGCTTTCTTT. This translates into CASSEFQGMSTEAFF.

The chain combines TRBV27 with TRBJ1-5, with 7 positions matching TRBD1. The CDR3 length is 18 residues. The V gene end was trimmed by 5 bases and the J gene end by 5 bases; junction bases not matched to a gene: 18. Germline assignment: CDR1 MNHEY and CDR2 SMNVEV (reference sequence). CDR3 loop: CASSTRGWGTVEDQPQHF. The CDR3 DNA follows: TGTGCCAGCAGTACTCGAGGATGGGGGACAGTTGAGGATCAGCCCCAGCATTTT.

This clone showed up just a few times. The V call is TRBV4-2, the J call TRBJ2-1; D might be TRBD2 (6 bases). Germline CDR1 and CDR2: LGHNA and YNFKEQ. V shed 0 bases and J shed 3 bases, with 24 bases lying between them. This CDR3 comprises 20 residues. This CDR3 reads CASSQETGTPVELGYNEQFF. In DNA form, the CDR3 reads TGTGCCAGCAGCCAAGAAACCGGGACTCCTGTTGAGTTGGGCTACAATGAGCAGTTCTTC.

This clone was recorded only once. The chain couples TRBV4-2 to TRBJ2-1, with 10 bases that match TRBD2. V gave up 1 base and J gave up 8 bases; unmatched junction bases: 17. In germline, CDR1 is LGHNA, CDR2 YNFKEQ. The length of the CDR3 is 19 residues. The CDR3 region is CASSQGLQRGGLRIYEQFF. The CDR3 nucleotides are TGTGCCAGCAGCCAAGGACTGCAGCGGGGGGGATTGAGGATCTATGAGCAGTTCTTC.

The J gene is TRBJ2-3, the V gene TRBV25-1; the D gene is possibly TRBD2 (6 bases). The germline V and J ends were trimmed by 1 base and 1 base, with 9 bases remaining between them. Germline CDR1 and CDR2: MGHDK and SYGVNS. This CDR3 spans 15 amino acids. Here the CDR3 DNA reads TGTGCCAGCAGTGAATCAGGCGGGGGCACAGATACGCAGTATTTT. Translated: CASSESGGGTDTQYF. The complete variable domain, with remaining parts taken from reference TRBV25-1 and TRBJ2-3, reads EADIYQTPRYLVIGTGKKITLECSQTMGHDKMYWYQQDPGMELHLIHYSYGVNSTEKGDLSSESTVSRIRTEHFPLTLESARPSHTSQYLCASSESGGGTDTQYFGPGTRLTVL.

The J gene is TRBJ1-1, the V gene TRBV7-9, with no clear D. Per the germline V gene, CDR1 is SEHNR and CDR2 is FQNEAQ (reference sequence). There are 14 residues in the CDR3. Trimming removed 4 bases at V and 6 bases at J, with 15 bases between. CDR3 sequence reads: CASSSSISAAEAFF. The CDR3 region has the DNA TGTGCCAGCAGCTCCTCTATCTCCGCGGCTGAAGCTTTCTTT.

The chain uses TRBV5-1 and TRBJ1-5, with 8 bases matching TRBD1. Germline V CDR1 and CDR2: SGHRS, YFSETQ. The CDR3 is made up of 15 amino acids. Losses at the gene ends were 3 bases for V and 6 bases for J; bases not matched to a gene: 8. CDR3 sequence (DNA): TGCGCCAGCAGCTCTCAGGGGGCGGTGGGTCAGCCCCAGCATTTT. Translation: CASSSQGAVGQPQHF. Supplemented by reference TRBV5-1 and TRBJ1-5, the full variable domain reads KAGVTQTPRYLIKTRGQQVTLSCSPISGHRSVSWYQQTPGQGLQFLFEYFSETQRNKGNFPGRFSGRQFSNSRSEMNVSTLELGDSALYLCASSSQGAVGQPQHFGDGTRLSIL.

CDR3 sequence: CASSTGTGGGDTQYF. DNA for the CDR3: TGTGCCAGTAGTACCGGGACAGGTGGTGGAGATACGCAGTATTTT. V usage is TRBV19 and J usage is TRBJ2-3; 8 nucleotides line up with TRBD1. Germline CDR1 and CDR2: LNHDA and SQIVND (reference sequence). The CDR3 sequence is 15 residues long. Unmatched junction bases numbered 8, after V lost 4 bases and J lost 5 bases.